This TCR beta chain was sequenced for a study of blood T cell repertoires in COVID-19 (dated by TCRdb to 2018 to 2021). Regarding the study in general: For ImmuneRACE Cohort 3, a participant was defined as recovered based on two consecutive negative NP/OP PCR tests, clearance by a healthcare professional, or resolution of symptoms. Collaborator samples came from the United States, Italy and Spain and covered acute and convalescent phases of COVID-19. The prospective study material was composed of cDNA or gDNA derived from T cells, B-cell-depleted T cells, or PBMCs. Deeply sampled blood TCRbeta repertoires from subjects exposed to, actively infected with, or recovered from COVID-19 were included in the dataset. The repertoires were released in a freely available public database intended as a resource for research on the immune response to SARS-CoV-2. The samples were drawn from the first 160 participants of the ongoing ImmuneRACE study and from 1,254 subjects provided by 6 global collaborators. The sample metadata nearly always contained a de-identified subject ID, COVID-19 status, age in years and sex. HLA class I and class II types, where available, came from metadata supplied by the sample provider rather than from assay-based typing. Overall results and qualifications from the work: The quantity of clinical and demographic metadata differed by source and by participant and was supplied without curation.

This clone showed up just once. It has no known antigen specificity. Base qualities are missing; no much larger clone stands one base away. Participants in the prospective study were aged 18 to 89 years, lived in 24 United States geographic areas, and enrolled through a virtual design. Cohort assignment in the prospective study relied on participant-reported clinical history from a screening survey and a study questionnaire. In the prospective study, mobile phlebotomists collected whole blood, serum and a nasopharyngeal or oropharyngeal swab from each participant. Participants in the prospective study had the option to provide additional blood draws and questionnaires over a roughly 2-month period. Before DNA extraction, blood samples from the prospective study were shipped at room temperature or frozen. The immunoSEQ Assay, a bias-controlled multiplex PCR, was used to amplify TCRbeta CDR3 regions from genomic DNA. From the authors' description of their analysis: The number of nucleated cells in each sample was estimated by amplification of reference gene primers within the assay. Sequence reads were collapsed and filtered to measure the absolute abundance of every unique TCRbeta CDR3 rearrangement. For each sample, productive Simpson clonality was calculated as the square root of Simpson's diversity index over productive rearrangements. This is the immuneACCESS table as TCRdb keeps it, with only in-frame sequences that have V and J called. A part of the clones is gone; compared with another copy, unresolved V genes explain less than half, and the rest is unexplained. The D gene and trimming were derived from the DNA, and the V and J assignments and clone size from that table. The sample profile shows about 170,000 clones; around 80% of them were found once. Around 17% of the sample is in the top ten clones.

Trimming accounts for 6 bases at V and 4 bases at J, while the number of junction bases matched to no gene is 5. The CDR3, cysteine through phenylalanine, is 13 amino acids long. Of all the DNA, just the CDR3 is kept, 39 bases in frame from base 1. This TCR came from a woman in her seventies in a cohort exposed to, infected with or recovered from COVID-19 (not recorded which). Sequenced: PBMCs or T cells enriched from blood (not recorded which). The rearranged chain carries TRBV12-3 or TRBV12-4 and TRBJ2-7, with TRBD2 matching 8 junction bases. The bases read TGTGCCAGCAGCCGTAGCGGGATTTACGAGCAGTACTTC. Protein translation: CASSRSGIYEQYF.